Only a few counts were recorded for the clone carrying this T cell receptor (beta chain). What it recognizes is unknown. A universal primer site was added by template switching, and unique molecular identifiers were carried by the cDNA. TCRdb independently ran MiXCR on the 5' RACE reads; one entry per CDR3 protein. The sample shows roughly 570,000 distinct CDR3 sequences, 7.5% to 10% of them seen only once. This record belongs to a study of identical twins. General study points: Within cord blood, abundant beta clonotypes carried fewer insertions, but memory repertoires showed no such trend.

Among all donors, each was a healthy Caucasian. This CDR3 has 13 amino acids. V lost 3 bases and J lost 2, with 6 bases in between. The sample was also linked to a second study, of yellow fever vaccine responses in identical twins.

The sequence derives from a woman aged 18-29 years in good health. Sample: PBMCs. The chain recombines TRBV12-3 or TRBV12-4 with TRBJ2-3; unclear D gene. The CDR3 DNA sequence: TGTGCCAGCAGTTTCCCCTTCACAGATACGCAGTATTTT. This encodes CASSFPFTDTQYF.